Below are 16 T cell receptor beta chains sequenced from a single sample in a study of T cells in tumors after PD-1 blockade. Assay: immunoSEQ multiplex PCR; the TCRdb copy retains only in-frame clones and omits some. The repertoire holds roughly 48,000 clones, with roughly 80% as singletons. The starting material was PBMCs, obtained before anti-PD-1 treatment. These receptors originate from a human donor with basal cell carcinoma.

V is TRBV4-1 and J is TRBJ2-4; D possibly corresponds to TRBD1 (5 bases). Germline CDR1 and CDR2: MGHRA and YSYEKL. The CDR3 contains 15 residues. Trimming removed 0 bases at V and 1 base at J, with 7 bases between. The CDR3 DNA reads as TGCGCCAGCAGCCAAGAAGGGGTCGCCAAAAACATTCAGTACTTC. Translated, it gives CASSQEGVAKNIQYF.

The chain couples TRBV30 to TRBJ2-5; 7 bases are shared with TRBD1. CDR1 is GTSNPN, CDR2 SVGIG, per germline (reference sequence). V gave up 1 base and J gave up 1 base; unmatched junction bases: 6. The CDR3 runs to 15 residues. As DNA, the CDR3 is TGTGCCTGGAGTGAAGTGACAGGGATCCAAGAGACCCAGTACTTC. This sequence encodes CAWSEVTGIQETQYF.

The chain has TRBV19 and TRBJ2-6; TRBD1 matches 7 bases. With V trimmed by 2 bases and J by 0 bases, 7 bases remained unmatched. This CDR3 has 18 residues. Germline V gene lookup returns CDR1 LNHDA and CDR2 SQIVND (reference sequence). The CDR3 region is CASSIRRTGGSGANVLTF. The CDR3 region has the DNA TGTGCCAGTAGTATAAGGAGGACAGGAGGCTCTGGGGCCAACGTCCTGACTTTC.

This clone came up once. The rearrangement links TRBV5-6 to TRBJ2-7; D may be TRBD1 (5 bases). V shed 3 bases and J shed 6 bases, with 16 bases lying between them. The CDR3 runs to 14 residues. Germline V gene sequence: CDR1 SGHDT, CDR2 YYEEEE. The CDR3 DNA reads as TGTGCCAGCAGCTCAGCCCCGTGGACATTCGAGCAGTACTTC. Translated, it gives CASSSAPWTFEQYF.

The rearrangement uses TRBV29-1 and TRBJ1-2; possible D gene TRBD1, 6 bases. The CDR3 length is 13 residues. Deletions cut 2 bases from V and 4 bases from J, with 11 bases between. CDR1 is SQVTM, CDR2 ANQGSEA, per germline. CDR3 in amino acids: CSVETGNTYGYTF. For the CDR3, the DNA is TGCAGCGTTGAAACAGGGAATACCTATGGCTACACCTTC.

The rearrangement joins TRBV28 to TRBJ2-7; D remains ambiguous. The CDR3 totals 14 residues. V was clipped by 3 bases and J by 2 bases, with 11 bases between them. The germline V gene encodes CDR1 MDHEN and CDR2 SYDVKM. As DNA, the CDR3 is TGTGCCAGCAGTTTGGTGGCGTCCACCTACGAGCAGTACTTC. The encoded protein is CASSLVASTYEQYF.

This clone was seen only a few times. The gene calls are TRBV29-1 and TRBJ1-2; tentatively, D is TRBD1 (5 bases). Trimming cost V 4 bases and J 4 bases, with 13 bases left between them. This CDR3 is 13 amino acids long. Germline lookup yields CDR1 SQVTM and CDR2 ANQGSEA. The CDR3 nucleotides are TGCAGCGTTGTTGGGGACGGATCCTATGGCTACACCTTC. Translating gives CSVVGDGSYGYTF.

This clone was seen a handful of times. The chain carries TRBV10-3 and TRBJ2-7; TRBD2 aligns across 7 bases. The CDR3 runs to 14 residues. The V and J ends lost 10 bases and 4 bases, in that order; junction bases with no gene match: 13. CDR1 and CDR2 from the germline V gene are ENHRY and SYGVKD. The chain's CDR3 is CATSGRGDSYEQYF. The CDR3 bases are TGTGCCACGTCCGGTCGGGGGGACTCTTACGAGCAGTACTTC.

The V call is TRBV7-6, the J call TRBJ2-3; 8 nucleotides match TRBD2. J lost 8 bases, V lost 1 base, and 11 bases had no gene match. Per the germline V gene, CDR1 is SGHVS and CDR2 is FNYEAQ. The CDR3 consists of 16 residues. The CDR3 region is CASSLGDRGGPGTQYF. The CDR3 bases are TGTGCCAGCAGCTTAGGAGATCGGGGGGGCCCCGGTACGCAGTATTTT.

The rearrangement links TRBV10-3 to TRBJ1-5, with D perhaps TRBD1 (5 bases). Germline V gene sequence: CDR1 ENHRY, CDR2 SYGVKD. V was pared by 4 bases and J by 3 bases, with 13 bases between. This CDR3 has 15 residues. The CDR3 DNA sequence: TGTGCCATCAGTGCCTCGGGGCCCTCCAATCAGCCCCAGCATTTT. Amino acid sequence: CAISASGPSNQPQHF.

In its sample, this clone was seen once. The chain combines TRBV6-5 with TRBJ1-2; 8 bases fit TRBD1. Germline loops: CDR1 MNHEY, CDR2 SVGAGI. The CDR3 loop spans 12 amino acids. Unmatched junction bases numbered 5, after V lost 8 bases and J lost 6 bases. The CDR3: CASGQGWDGYTF. CDR3 DNA: TGTGCCAGCGGACAGGGTTGGGATGGCTACACCTTC.

V usage is TRBV7-9 and J usage is TRBJ2-4; tentatively, D is TRBD1 (5 bases). The CDR3 is made up of 14 amino acids. V shed 0 bases and J shed 6 bases, with 9 bases lying between them. The germline CDR1 and CDR2 sequences are SEHNR and FQNEAQ (reference sequence). The CDR3 nucleotides are TGTGCCAGCAGCTTAGCGCAGGGCTTAAACATTCAGTACTTC. Translated, it gives CASSLAQGLNIQYF.

The V and J genes are TRBV20-1 and TRBJ1-4; 7 positions agree with TRBD1. Germline CDR1 reads DFQATT; CDR2 reads SNEGSKA (reference sequence). The CDR3 spans 15 residues. V lost 3 bases to trimming and J lost 2 bases; unmatched junction nucleotides: 6. DNA of the CDR3: TGCAGTGCTAGTGCACAGGGGTTTACTAATGAAAAACTGTTTTTT. It is translated as CSASAQGFTNEKLFF.

V is TRBV19 and J is TRBJ1-2; D gene unclear. V was cut by 5 bases and J by 4 bases, with 14 bases left in between. CDR3 length: 14 amino acids. Per germline, CDR1 LNHDA and CDR2 SQIVND (reference sequence). The CDR3 spells CASSPRTGVYGYTF. The DNA of the CDR3 is TGTGCCAGTAGTCCTCGGACTGGAGTCTATGGCTACACCTTC.

The chain carries TRBV5-1 and TRBJ2-4, with D unresolved. In germline, CDR1 is SGHRS, CDR2 YFSETQ. CDR3 length: 14 residues. The ends were cut back, 4 bases at V and 0 bases at J, with 8 bases in the middle. CDR3 in amino acids: CASSADGAKNIQYF. The CDR3 nucleotides are TGCGCCAGCAGCGCTGACGGAGCCAAAAACATTCAGTACTTC.

The chain uses TRBV29-1 and TRBJ1-5; tentative D call: TRBD1 (6 bases). Trimming removed 7 bases from V and 4 bases from J, with 14 bases in between. The CDR3 runs to 13 residues. Germline-derived CDR1 and CDR2 are SQVTM and ANQGSEA. CDR3 DNA: TGCAGCGCTCAGGACAGACCTAATCAGCCCCAGCATTTT. Protein sequence: CSAQDRPNQPQHF. The whole variable domain, remainder taken from reference TRBV29-1 and TRBJ1-5, is SAVISQKPSRDICQRGTSLTIQCQVDSQVTMMFWYRQQPGQSLTLIATANQGSEATYESGFVIDKFPISRPNLTFSTLTVSNMSPEDSSIYLCSAQDRPNQPQHFGDGTRLSIL.